This T cell receptor beta chain appears in the sequencing data of a study of beta chain features in type 1 diabetes. Regarding the study as a whole: It was possible that PCR favored shorter templates, equally so in patients and controls. Type 1 diabetes patients showed a moderate but significant shortening of TCRB CDR3s in all four CD4+ subsets. Highly expressing activated T cells could be over-counted with a cDNA template.

Heparinised blood was drawn once per donor, averaging about 100 mL. A sort by CD45RO/CCR7/CD25/CD127/CD95/CD27 yielded CD4+ naive, central memory, regulatory and stem cell-like memory cells. Concerning this clone itself: The antigen is undetermined.

The study reverse transcribed the entire isolated RNA, so it sequenced expressed TCRB transcripts. Produced via immunoSEQ multiplex PCR; TCRdb's table is partial and in-frame only. The sample holds roughly 260,000 clones, approximately 11% seen once. V lost 6 bases and J 6 bases, leaving 15 bases between the germline ends. The CDR3 totals 14 residues. Germline values: CDR1 MNHEY, CDR2 SVGAGI. The V and J genes are TRBV6-5 and TRBJ2-1, with a possible D match to TRBD2 (5 bases). The specimen sequenced was naive CD4+ T cells from blood. The clonotype was recovered from a man in his thirties or forties with type 1 diabetes. The chain's CDR3 is CASSPGVLSNEQFF. The CDR3 bases are TGTGCCAGCAGCCCCGGGGTCCTGTCCAATGAGCAGTTCTTC.